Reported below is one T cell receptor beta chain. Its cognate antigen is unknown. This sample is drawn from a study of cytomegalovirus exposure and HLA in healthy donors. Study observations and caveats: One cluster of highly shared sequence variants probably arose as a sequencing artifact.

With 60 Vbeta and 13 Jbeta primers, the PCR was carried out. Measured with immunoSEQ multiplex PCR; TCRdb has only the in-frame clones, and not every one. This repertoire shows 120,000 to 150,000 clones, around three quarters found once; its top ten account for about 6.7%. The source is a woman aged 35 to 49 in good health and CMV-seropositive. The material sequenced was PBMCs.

The DNA for the CDR3 is TGTGCCAGCAGCTACCGACAGGGGGCAACTAATGAAAAACTGTTTTTT. Its protein product is CASSYRQGATNEKLFF. The rearrangement uses TRBV11-2 and TRBJ1-4, with 9 bases that match TRBD1. Germline V lookup: CDR1 SGHAT, CDR2 FQNNGV. The CDR3 totals 16 residues. The junction had 3 bases not matched to a gene; V was cut back by 4 bases and J by 0 bases. Filled out from reference TRBV11-2 and TRBJ1-4, the complete variable domain reads EAGVAQSPRYKIIEKRQSVAFWCNPISGHATLYWYQQILGQGPKLLIQFQNNGVVDDSQLPKDRFSAERLKGVDSTLKIQPAKLEDSAVYLCASSYRQGATNEKLFFGSGTQLSVL.